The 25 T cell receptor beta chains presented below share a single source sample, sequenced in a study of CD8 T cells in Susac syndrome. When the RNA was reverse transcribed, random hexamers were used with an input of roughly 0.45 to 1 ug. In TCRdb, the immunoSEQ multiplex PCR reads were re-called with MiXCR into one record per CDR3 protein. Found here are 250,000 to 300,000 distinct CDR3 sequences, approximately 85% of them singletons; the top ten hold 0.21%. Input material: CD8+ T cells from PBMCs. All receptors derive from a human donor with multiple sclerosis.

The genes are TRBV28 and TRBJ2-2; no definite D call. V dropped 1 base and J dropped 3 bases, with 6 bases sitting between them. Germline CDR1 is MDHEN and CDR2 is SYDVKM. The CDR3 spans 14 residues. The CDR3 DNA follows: TGTGCCAGCAGTTTATTTGGGGACACCGGGGAGCTGTTTTTT. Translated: CASSLFGDTGELFF.

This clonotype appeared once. CDR3 DNA: TGTGCCAGCACCCCAGGTCCAAGCGGCGGCACAGATACGCAGTATTTT. Translated, it gives CASTPGPSGGTDTQYF. The chain carries TRBV9 and TRBJ2-3; tentative D call: TRBD2 (5 bases). The length of the CDR3 is 16 residues. Trimming cost V 6 bases and J 1 base, with 18 bases left between them. Germline-derived CDR1 and CDR2 are SGDLS and YYNGEE.

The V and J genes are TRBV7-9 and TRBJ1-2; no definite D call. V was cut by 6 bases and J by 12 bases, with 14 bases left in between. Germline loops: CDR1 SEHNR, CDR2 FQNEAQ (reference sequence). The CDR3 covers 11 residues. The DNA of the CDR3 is TGTGCCAGCAGACACGGGGAGTCCGACACCTTC. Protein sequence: CASRHGESDTF.

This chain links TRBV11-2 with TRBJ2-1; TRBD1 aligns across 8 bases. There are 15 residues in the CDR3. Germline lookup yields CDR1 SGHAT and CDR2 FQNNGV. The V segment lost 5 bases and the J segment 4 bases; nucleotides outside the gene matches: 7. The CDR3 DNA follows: TGTGCCAGCAGCCCCGGACAGGGTATATACAATGAGCAGTTCTTC. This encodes CASSPGQGIYNEQFF.

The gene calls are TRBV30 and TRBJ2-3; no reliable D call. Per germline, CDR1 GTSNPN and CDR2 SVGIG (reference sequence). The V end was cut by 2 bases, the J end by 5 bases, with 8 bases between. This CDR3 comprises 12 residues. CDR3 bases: TGTGCCTGGAGTCCAGTGGGAGATACGCAGTATTTT. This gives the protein CAWSPVGDTQYF.

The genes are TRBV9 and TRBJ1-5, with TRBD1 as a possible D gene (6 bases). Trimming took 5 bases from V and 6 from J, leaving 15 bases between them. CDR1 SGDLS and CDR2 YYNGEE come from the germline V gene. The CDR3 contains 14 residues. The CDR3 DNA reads TGTGCCAGCAGTGGGGGGGCTAAGGGTCAGCCCCAGCATTTT. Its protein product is CASSGGAKGQPQHF.

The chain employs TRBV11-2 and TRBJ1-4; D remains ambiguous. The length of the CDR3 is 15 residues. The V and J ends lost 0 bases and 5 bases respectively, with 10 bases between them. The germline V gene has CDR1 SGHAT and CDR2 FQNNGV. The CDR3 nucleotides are TGTGCCAGCAGCTTAGAGACGAGTATAAATGAAAAACTGTTTTTT. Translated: CASSLETSINEKLFF.

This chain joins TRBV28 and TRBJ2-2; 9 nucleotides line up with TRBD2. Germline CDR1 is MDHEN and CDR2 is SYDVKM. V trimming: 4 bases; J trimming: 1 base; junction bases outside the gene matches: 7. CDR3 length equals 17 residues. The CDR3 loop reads CASSSPTSGLNTGELFF. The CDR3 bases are TGTGCCAGCAGTTCCCCGACTAGCGGCTTGAACACCGGGGAGCTGTTTTTT.

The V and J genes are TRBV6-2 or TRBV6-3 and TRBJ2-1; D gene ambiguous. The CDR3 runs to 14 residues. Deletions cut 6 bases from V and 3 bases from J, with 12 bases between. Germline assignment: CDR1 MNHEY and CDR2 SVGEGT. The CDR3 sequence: CASRFLERYNEQFF. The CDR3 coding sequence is TGTGCCAGCAGGTTCCTTGAGCGCTACAATGAGCAGTTCTTC.

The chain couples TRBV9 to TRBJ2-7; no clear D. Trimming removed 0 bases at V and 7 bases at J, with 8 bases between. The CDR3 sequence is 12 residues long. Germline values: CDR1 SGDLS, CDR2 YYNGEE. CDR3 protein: CASSVDKGEQYF. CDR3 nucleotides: TGTGCCAGCAGCGTAGATAAGGGTGAGCAGTACTTC.

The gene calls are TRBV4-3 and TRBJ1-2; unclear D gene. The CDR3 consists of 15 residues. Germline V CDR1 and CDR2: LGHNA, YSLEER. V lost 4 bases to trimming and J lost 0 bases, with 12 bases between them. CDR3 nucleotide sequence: TGCGCCAGCAGCCCCGGACGGGCCACTAACTATGGCTACACCTTC. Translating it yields CASSPGRATNYGYTF.

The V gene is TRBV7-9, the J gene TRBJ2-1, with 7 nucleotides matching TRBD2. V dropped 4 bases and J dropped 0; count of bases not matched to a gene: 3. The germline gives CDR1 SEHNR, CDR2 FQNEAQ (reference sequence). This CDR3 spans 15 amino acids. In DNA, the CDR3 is TGTGCCAGCAGCTGGGACTACAGCTCCTACAATGAGCAGTTCTTC. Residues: CASSWDYSSYNEQFF.

DNA for the CDR3: TGTGCCAGCAGTTTATCATGGGGGGGAACTGAGCAGTTCTTC. Translating gives CASSLSWGGTEQFF. The chain employs TRBV27 and TRBJ2-1, with 7 bases matching TRBD2. Germline V gives CDR1 MNHEY, CDR2 SMNVEV (reference sequence). This CDR3 contains 14 residues. With 0 bases clipped from V and 9 bases from J, the junction kept 5 bases outside the gene matches.

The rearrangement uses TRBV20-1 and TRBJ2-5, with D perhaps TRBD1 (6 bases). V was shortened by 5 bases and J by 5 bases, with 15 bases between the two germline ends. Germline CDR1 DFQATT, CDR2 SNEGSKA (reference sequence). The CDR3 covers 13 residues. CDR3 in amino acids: CSAWTATGETQYF. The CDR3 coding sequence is TGCAGTGCTTGGACAGCTACGGGGGAGACCCAGTACTTC.

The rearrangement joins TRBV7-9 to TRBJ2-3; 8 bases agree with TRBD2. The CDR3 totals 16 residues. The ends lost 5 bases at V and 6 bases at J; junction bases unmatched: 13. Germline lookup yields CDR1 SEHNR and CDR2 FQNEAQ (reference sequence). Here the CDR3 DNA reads TGTGCCAGCAGCCCCATGGAGGCGGGAGGATCCGATACGCAGTATTTT. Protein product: CASSPMEAGGSDTQYF. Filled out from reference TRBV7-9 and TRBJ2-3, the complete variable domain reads DTGVSQNPRHKITKRGQNVTFRCDPISEHNRLYWYRQTLGQGPEFLTYFQNEAQLEKSRLLSDRFSAERPKGSFSTLEIQRTEQGDSAMYLCASSPMEAGGSDTQYFGPGTRLTVL.

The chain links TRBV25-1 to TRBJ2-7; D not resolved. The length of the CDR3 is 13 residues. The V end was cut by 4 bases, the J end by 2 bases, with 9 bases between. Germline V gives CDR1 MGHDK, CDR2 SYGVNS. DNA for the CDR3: TGTGCCAGCAGTGCGTCCGGACCCTACGAGCAGTACTTC. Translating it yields CASSASGPYEQYF.

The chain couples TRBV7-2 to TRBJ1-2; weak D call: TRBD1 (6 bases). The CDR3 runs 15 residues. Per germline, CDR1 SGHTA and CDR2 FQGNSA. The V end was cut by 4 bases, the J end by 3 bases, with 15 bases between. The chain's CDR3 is CASSSPPAGDYGYTF. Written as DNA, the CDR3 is TGTGCCAGCAGCTCCCCCCCCGCAGGGGACTATGGCTACACCTTC.

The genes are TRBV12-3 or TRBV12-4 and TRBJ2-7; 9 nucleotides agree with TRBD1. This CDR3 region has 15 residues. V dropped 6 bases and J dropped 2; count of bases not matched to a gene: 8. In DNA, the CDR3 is TGTGCCAGCAGCAATGGACAGGGGAAGGCCTACGAGCAGTACTTC. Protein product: CASSNGQGKAYEQYF.

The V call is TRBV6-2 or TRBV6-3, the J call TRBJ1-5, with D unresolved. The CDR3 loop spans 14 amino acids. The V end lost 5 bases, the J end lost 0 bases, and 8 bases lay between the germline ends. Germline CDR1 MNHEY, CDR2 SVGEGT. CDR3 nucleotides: TGTGCCAGCAGTGGAGGATATAGCAATCAGCCCCAGCATTTT. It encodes CASSGGYSNQPQHF.

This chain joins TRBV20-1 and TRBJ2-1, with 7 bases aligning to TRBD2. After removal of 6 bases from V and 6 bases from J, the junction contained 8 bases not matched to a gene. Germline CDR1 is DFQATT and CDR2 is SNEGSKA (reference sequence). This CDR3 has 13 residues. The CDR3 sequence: CSARPGLTNEQFF. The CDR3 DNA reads TGCAGTGCCCGCCCGGGACTAACCAATGAGCAGTTCTTC.

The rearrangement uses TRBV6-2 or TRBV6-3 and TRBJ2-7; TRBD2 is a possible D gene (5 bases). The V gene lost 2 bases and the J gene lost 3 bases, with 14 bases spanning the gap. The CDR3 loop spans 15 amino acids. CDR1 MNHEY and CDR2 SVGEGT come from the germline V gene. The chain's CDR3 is CASSYALASSYEQYF. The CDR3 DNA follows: TGTGCCAGCAGTTACGCGCTAGCATCGAGCTACGAGCAGTACTTC.

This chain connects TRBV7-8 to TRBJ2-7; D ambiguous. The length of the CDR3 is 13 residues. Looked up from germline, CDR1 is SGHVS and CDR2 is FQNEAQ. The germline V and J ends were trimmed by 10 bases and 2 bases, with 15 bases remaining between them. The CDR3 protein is CATNPGGPYEQYF. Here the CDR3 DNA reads TGTGCCACCAACCCTGGCGGACCCTACGAGCAGTACTTC.

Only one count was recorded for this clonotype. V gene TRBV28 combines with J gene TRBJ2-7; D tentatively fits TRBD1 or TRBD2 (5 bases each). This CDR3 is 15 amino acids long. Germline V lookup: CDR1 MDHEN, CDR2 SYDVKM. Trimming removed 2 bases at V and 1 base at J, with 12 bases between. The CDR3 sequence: CASSLTGPTSYEQYF. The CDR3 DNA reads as TGTGCCAGCAGTTTAACGGGACCTACGTCCTACGAGCAGTACTTC.

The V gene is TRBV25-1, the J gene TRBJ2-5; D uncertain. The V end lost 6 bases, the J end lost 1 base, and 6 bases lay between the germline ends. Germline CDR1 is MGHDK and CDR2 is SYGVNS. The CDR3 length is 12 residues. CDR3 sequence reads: CASRDLQETQYF. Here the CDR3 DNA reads TGTGCCAGCAGGGATCTCCAAGAGACCCAGTACTTC.

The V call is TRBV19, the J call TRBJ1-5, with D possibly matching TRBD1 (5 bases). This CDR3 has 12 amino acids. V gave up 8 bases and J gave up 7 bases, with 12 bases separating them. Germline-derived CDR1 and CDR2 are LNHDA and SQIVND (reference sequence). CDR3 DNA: TGTGCCAGTCACTCAGGGTACCAGCCCCAGCATTTT. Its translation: CASHSGYQPQHF.